This T cell receptor beta chain was observed in a study of beta chain features in type 1 diabetes. Overall study: Healthy donors and patients showed comparable age, gender and cell yields. Study-level results: Patients with type 1 diabetes showed fewer VDJ junction insertions and more deletions.

Averaging approximately 0.11 L, one heparinised blood draw was given by each donor. Isolation of CD4+ naive, central memory, regulatory and stem cell-like memory cells was achieved by sorting via CD45RO/CCR7/CD25/CD127/CD95/CD27. CDR1 and CDR2 (germline): SGHDN, FVKESK. This CDR3 is 14 amino acids long. Trimming stripped 4 bases from V and 8 bases from J, with 16 bases between. The sample holds a few counts of this clone. Its target is not known. Reverse transcribing all isolated RNA meant expressed TCRB transcripts were sequenced. Generated by immunoSEQ multiplex PCR, the TCRdb table keeps only in-frame clones and is missing some. The data contain about 150,000 clones, 11% of them singletons.

The genes are TRBV14 and TRBJ2-3; D gene ambiguous. Sequenced sample: central memory CD4+ T cells from blood. This receptor was taken from a man aged 18 to 29 in good health. The CDR3 region is CASSPTRERPTQYF. The CDR3 DNA reads as TGTGCCAGCAGCCCTACAAGGGAAAGGCCTACGCAGTATTTT.